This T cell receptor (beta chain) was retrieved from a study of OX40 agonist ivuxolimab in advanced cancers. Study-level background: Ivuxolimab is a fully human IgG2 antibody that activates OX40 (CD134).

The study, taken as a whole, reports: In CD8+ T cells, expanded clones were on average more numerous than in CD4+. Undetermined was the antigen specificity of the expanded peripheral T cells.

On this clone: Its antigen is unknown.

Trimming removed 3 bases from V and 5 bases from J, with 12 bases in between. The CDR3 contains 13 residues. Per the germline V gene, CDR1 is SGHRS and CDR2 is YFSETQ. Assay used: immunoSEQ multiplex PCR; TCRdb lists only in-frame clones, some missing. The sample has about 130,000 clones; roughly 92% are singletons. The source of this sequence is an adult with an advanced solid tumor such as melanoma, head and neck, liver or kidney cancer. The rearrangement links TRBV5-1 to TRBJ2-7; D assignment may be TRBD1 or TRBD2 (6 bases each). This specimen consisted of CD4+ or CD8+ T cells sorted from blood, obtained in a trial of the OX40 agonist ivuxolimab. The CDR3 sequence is CASSSLEGDEQYF. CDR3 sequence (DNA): TGCGCCAGCAGCTCGCTGGAGGGGGACGAGCAGTACTTC.